This TCR beta chain was sequenced for a study of cytomegalovirus exposure and HLA in healthy donors. The PCR had 60 Vbeta and 13 Jbeta primers. The repertoire was sequenced with immunoSEQ multiplex PCR; TCRdb's copy has only in-frame clones and lacks some. Seen here are 100,000 to 150,000 clones, roughly four fifths observed once, and the top ten hold 4% to 4.5%. General study points: For most TCR beta V segments, an earlier analysis put the productive rate at about 87% or about 30% of the time. Only CMV serostatus was available as immune exposure information. The study found most TCR sequences rare, yet found some public TCRs in many donors.

This CDR3 region has 16 residues. The ends lost 1 base at V and 2 bases at J; junction bases unmatched: 3. The germline V gene encodes CDR1 LGHNA and CDR2 YSLEER. Of note for this clone: Its antigen is undetermined.

Sequencing was carried out using PBMCs. The gene calls are TRBV4-3 and TRBJ2-2; 8 positions agree with TRBD2. The sequence was collected from a woman aged 50 to 60 in good health and CMV-seropositive. As DNA, the CDR3 is TGCGCCAGCAGCCAAGTGGGACTAGGTAACACCGGGGAGCTGTTTTTT. It codes for CASSQVGLGNTGELFF.